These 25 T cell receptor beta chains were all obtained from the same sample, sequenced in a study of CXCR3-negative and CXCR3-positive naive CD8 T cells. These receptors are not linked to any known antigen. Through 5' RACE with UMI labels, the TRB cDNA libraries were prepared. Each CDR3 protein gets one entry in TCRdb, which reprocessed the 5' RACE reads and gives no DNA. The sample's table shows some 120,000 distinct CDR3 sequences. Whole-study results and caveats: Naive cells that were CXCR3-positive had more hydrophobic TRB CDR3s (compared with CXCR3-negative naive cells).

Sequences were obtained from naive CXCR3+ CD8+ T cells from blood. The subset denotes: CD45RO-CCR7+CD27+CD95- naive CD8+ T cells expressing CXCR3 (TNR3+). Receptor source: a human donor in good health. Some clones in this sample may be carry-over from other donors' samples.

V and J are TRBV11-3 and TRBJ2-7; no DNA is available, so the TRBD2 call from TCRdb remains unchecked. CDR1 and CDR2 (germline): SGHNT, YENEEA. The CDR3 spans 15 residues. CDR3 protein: CASSLKGLAVHEQYF.

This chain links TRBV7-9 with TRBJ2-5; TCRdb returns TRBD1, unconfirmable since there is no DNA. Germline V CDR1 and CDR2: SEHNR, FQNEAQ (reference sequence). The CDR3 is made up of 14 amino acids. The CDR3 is CASNRQGTGETQYF.

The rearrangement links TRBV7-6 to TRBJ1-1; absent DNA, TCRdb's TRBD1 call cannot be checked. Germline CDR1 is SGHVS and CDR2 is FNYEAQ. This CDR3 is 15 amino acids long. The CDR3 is CASSSSGTGDTEAFF.

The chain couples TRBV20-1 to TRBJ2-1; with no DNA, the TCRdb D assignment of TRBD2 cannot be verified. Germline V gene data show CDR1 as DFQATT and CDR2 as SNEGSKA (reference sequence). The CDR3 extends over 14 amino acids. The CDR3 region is CSAKDYNSYNEQFF.

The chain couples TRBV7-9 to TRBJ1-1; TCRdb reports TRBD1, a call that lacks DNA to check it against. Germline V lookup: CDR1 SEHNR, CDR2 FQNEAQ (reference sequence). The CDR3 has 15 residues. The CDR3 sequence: CASSFSGLGDTEAFF. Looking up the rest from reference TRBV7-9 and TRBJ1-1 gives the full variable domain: DTGVSQNPRHKITKRGQNVTFRCDPISEHNRLYWYRQTLGQGPEFLTYFQNEAQLEKSRLLSDRFSAERPKGSFSTLEIQRTEQGDSAMYLCASSFSGLGDTEAFFGQGTRLTVV.

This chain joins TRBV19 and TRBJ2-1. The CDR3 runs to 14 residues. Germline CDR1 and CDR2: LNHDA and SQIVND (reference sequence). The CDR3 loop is CASSSTPTYNEQFF. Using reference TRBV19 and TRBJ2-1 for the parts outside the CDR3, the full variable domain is DGGITQSPKYLFRKEGQNVTLSCEQNLNHDAMYWYRQDPGQGLRLIYYSQIVNDFQKGDIAEGYSVSREKKESFPLTVTSAQKNPTAFYLCASSSTPTYNEQFFGPGTRLTVL.

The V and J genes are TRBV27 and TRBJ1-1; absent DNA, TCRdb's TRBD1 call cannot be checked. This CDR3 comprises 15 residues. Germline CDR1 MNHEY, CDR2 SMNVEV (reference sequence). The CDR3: CASSWGAGEWTEAFF.

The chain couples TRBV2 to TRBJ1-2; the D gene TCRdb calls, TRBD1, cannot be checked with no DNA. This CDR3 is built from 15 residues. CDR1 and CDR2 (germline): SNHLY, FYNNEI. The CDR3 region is CASSEGAGLNYGYTF. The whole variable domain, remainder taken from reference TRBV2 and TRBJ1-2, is EPEVTQTPSHQVTQMGQEVILRCVPISNHLYFYWYRQILGQKVEFLVSFYNNEISEKSEIFDDQFSVERPDGSNFTLKIRSTKLEDSAMYFCASSEGAGLNYGYTFGSGTRLTVV.

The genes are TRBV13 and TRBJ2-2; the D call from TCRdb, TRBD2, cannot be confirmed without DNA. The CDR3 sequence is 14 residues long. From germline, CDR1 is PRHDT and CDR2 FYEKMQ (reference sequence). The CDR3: CASSAEGVTGELFF.

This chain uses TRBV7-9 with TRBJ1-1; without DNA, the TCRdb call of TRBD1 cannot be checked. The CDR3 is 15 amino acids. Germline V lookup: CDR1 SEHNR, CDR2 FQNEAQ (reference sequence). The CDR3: CASSSEVQEYTEAFF.

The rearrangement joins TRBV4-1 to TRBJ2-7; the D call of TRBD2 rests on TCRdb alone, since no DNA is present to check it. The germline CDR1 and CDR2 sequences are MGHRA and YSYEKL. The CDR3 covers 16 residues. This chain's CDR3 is CASSQVPSGGSYEQYF.

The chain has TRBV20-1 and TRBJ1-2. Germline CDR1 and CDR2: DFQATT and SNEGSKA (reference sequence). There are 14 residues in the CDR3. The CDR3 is CSAPPGGQNYGYTF.

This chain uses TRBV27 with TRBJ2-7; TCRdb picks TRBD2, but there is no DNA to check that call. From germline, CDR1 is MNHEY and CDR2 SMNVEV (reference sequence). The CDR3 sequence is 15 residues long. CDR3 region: CASSLSTSGVYEQYF.

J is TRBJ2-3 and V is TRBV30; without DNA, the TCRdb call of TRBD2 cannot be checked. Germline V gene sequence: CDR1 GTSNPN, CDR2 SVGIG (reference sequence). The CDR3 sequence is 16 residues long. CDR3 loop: CAWSVGAGGPTDTQYF. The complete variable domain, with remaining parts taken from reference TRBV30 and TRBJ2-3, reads SQTIHQWPATLVQPVGSPLSLECTVEGTSNPNLYWYRQAAGRGLQLLFYSVGIGQISSEVPQNLSASRPQDRQFILSSKKLLLSDSGFYLCAWSVGAGGPTDTQYFGPGTRLTVL.

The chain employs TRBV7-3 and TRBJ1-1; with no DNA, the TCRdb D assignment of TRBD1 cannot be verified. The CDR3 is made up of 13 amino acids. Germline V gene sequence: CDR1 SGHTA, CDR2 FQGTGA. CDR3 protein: CASSEGGASEAFF.

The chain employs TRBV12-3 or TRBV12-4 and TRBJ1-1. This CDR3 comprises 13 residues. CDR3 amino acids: CASSSSANTEAFF.

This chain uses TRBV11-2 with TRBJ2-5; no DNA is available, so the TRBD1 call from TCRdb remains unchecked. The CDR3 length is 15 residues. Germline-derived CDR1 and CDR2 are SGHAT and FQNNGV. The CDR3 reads CASSLAGGPQETQYF.

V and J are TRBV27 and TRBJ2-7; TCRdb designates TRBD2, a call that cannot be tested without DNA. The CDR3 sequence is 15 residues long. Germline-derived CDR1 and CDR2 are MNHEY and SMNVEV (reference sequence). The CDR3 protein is CASRNGTSGIHEQYF.

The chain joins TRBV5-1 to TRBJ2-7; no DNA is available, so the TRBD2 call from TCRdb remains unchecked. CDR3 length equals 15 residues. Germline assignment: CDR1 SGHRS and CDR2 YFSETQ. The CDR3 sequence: CASSLVSGSSYEQYF.

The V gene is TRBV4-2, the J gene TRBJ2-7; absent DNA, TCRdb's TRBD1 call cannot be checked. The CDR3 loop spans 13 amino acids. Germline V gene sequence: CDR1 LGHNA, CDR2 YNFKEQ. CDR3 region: CASSQPGEYEQYF.

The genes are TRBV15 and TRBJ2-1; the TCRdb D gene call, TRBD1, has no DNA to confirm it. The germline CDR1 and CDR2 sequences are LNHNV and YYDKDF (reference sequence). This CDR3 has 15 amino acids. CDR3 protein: CATSTPGQSYNEQFF.

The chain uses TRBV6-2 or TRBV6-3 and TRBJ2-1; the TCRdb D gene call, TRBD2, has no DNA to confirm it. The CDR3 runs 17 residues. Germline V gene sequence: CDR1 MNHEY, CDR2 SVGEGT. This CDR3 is CASSYLAGGSSYNEQFF.

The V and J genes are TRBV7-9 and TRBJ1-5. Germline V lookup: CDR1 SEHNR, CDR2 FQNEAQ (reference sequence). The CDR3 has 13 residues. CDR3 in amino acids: CASSYGGNQPQHF.

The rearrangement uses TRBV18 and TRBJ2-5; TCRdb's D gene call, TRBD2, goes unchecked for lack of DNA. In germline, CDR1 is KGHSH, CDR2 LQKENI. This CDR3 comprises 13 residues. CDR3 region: CASSPDRGETQYF. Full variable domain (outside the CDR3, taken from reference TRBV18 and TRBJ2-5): NAGVMQNPRHLVRRRGQEARLRCSPMKGHSHVYWYRQLPEEGLKFMVYLQKENIIDESGMPKERFSAEFPKEGPSILRIQQVVRGDSAAYFCASSPDRGETQYFGPGTRLLVL.

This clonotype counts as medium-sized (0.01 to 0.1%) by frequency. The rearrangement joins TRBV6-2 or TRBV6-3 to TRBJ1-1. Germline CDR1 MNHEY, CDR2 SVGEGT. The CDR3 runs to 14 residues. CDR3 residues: CATRPTDGDTEAFF.